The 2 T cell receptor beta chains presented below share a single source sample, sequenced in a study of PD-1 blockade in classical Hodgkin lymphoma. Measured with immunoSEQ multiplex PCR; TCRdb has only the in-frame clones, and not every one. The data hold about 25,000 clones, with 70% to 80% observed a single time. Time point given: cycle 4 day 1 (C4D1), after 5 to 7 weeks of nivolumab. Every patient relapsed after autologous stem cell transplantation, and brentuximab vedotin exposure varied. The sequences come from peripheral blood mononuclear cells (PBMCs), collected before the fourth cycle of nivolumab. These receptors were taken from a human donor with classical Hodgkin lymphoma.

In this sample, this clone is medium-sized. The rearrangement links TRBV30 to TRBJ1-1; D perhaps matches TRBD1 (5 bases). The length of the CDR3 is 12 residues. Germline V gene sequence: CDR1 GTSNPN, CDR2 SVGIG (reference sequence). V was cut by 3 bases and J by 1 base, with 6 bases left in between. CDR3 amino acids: CAWRRGNTEAFF. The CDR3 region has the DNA TGTGCCTGGAGGAGGGGGAACACTGAAGCTTTCTTT.

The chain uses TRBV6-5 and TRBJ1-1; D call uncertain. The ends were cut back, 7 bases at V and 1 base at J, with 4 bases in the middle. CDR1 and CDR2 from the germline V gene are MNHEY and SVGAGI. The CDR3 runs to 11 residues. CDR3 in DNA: TGTGCCAGCACAGGGAACACTGAAGCTTTCTTT. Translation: CASTGNTEAFF.